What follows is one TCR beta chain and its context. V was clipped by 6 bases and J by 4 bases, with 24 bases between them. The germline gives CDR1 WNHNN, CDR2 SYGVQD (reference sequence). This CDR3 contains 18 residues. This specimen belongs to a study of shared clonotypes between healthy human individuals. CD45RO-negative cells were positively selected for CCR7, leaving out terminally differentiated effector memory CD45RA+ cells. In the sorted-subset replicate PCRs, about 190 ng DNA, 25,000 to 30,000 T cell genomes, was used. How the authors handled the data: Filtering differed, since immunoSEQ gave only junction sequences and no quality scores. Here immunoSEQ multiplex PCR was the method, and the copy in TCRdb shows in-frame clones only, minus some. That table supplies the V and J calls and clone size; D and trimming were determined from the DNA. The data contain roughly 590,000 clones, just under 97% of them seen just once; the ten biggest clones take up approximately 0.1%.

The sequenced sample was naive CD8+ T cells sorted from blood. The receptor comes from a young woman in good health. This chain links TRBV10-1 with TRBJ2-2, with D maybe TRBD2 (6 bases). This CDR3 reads CASRPIAERATGTGELFF. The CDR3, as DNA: TGCGCCAGCAGACCTATAGCGGAGAGGGCAACGGGCACCGGGGAGCTGTTTTTT.